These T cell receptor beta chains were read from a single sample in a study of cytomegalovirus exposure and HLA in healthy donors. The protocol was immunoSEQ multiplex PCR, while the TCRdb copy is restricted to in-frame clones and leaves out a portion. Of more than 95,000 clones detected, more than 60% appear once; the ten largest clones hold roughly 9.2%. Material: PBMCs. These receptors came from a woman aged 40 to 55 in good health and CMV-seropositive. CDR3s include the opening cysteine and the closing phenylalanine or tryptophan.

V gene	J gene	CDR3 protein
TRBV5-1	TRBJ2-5	CASSQPGQGLGETQYF
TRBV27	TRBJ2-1	CASSSSPAGRTYNEQFF
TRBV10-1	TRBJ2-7	CASSRDTAYEQYF
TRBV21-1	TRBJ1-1	CASSTDRGLETEAFF
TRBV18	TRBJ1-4	CASSLTGMNEKLFF
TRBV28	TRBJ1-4	CASSSTESNEKLFF
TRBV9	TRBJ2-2	CASSVVYGELFF
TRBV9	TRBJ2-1	CASNPGTSGFYNEQFF
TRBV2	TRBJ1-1	CASSEWGQIAEAFF
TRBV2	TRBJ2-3	CASSPRRGLAGISTDTQYF
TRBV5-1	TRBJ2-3	CASSLWGGRGTDTQYF
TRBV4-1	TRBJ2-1	CASSLRTSGTYNEQFF
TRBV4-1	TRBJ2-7	CASRSVRGKDEQYF
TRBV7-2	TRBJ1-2	CASRTGGEEANTF
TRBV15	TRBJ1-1	CATSREGGDTEAFF
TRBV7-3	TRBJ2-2	CASSPRGGNTGELFF
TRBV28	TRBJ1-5	CASRPVPGGSQGNQPQHF
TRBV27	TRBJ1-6	CASSFGRPGGYSPLHF
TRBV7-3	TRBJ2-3	CASSQSGQGDTQYF
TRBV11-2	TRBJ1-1	CASSKTVNTEAFF
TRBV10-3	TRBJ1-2	CAISESNHLAGEGYTF
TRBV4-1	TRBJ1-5	CASSQDLARGSNQPQHF
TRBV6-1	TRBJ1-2	CASSGQGAGYTF
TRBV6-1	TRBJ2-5	CASSEAPGTPEETQYF
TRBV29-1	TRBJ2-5	CSVYASGGMGETQYF
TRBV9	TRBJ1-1	CASSPREGAYTEAFF
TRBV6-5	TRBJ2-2	CASSYAHRGVTGELFF
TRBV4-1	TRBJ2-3	CASSQAGRGTDTQYF
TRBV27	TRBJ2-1	CASSFLPLYRSYNEQFF
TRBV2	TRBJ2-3	CATEGGDTQYF
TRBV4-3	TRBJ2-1	CASSQSGTGGYREQFF
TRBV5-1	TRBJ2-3	CASSLAVGREHTQYF
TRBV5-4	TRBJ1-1	CASRNQGGWGGWSIPEAFF
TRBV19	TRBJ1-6	CASSIVASLAANSPLHF
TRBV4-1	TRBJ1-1	CASSQVAIPLNTEAFF
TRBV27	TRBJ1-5	CASSPRDRPLEPQHF
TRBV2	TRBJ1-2	CASRISLGLAGGYTF
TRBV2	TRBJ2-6	CASISWANVLTF
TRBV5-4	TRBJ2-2	CASSLYGGDTGELFF
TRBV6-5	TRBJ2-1	CASSWGLGEAPFF